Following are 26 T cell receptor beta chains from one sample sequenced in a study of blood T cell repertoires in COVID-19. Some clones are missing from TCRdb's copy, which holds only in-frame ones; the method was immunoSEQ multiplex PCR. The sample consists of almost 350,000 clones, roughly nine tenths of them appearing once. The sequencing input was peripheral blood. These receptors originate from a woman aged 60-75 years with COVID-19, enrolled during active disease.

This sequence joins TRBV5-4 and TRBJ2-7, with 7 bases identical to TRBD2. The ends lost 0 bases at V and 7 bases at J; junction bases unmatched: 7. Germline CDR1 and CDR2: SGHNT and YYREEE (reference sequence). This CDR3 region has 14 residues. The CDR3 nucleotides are TGTGCCAGCAGCTTGGCGGGCGGGGGATGGGAGCAGTACTTC. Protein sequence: CASSLAGGGWEQYF.

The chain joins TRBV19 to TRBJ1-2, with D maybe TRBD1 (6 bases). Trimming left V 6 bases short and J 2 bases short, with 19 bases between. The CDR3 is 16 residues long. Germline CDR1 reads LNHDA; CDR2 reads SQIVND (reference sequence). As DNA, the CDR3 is TGTGCCAGTAGCACTTCCGGGACAACCAAAAACTATGGCTACACCTTC. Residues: CASSTSGTTKNYGYTF.

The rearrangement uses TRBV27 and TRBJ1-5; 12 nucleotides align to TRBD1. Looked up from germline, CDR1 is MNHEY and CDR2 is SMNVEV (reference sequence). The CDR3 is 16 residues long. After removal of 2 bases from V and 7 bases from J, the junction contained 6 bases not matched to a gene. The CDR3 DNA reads TGTGCCAGCAGTTTAGGGACAGGGGGCTTGTGGCAGCCCCAGCATTTT. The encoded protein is CASSLGTGGLWQPQHF.

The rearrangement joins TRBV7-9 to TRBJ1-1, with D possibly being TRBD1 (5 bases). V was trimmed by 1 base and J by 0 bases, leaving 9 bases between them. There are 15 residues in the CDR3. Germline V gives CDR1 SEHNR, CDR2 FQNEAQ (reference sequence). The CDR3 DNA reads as TGTGCCAGCAGCTTAGGGGCCAGGGTGAACACTGAAGCTTTCTTT. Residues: CASSLGARVNTEAFF.

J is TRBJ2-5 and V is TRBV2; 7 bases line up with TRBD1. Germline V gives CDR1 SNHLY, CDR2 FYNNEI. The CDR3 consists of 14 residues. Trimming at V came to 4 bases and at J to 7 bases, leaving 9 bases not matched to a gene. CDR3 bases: TGTGCCAGCAGTGCGGACAGGCCCGACGGGACCCAGTACTTC. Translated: CASSADRPDGTQYF.

CDR3 region: CASSILAGGETQYF. The CDR3 coding sequence is TGTGCCAGCAGCATACTAGCGGGGGGGGAGACCCAGTACTTC. This chain uses TRBV5-4 with TRBJ2-5, with 13 nucleotides matching TRBD2. The junction had 2 bases not matched to a gene; V was cut back by 4 bases and J by 5 bases. The germline V gene encodes CDR1 SGHNT and CDR2 YYREEE (reference sequence). CDR3 length: 14 amino acids.

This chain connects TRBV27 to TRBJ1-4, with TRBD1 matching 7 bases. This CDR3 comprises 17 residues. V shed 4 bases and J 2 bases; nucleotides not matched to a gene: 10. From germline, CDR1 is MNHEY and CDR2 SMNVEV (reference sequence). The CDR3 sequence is CASSSRQGLRTNEKLFF. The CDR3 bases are TGTGCCAGCAGTTCCCGACAGGGACTGAGGACTAATGAAAAACTGTTTTTT.

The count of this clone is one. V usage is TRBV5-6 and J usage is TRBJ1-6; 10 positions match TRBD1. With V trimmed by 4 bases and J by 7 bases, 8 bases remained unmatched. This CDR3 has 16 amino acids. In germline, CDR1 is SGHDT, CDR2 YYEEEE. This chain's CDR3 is CASSLPRDRGNSPLHF. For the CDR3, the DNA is TGTGCCAGCAGCCTCCCCCGGGACAGGGGAAATTCACCCCTCCACTTT.

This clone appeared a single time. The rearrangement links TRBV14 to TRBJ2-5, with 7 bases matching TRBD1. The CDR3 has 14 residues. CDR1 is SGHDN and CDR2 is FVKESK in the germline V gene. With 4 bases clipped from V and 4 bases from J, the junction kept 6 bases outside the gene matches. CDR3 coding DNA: TGTGCCAGCAGCCCCGACAGGGTTCGAGAGACCCAGTACTTC. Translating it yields CASSPDRVRETQYF.

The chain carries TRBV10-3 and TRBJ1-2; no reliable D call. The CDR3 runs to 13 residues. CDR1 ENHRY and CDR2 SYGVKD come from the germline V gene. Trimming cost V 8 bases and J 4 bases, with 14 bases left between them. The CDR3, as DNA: TGTGCCATCTCAGACACCCAACTCTATGGCTACACCTTC. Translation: CAISDTQLYGYTF.

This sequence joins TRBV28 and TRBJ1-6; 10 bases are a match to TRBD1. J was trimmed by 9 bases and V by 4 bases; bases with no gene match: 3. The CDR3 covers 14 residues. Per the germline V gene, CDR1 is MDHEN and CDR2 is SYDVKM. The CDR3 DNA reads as TGTGCCAGCAGTTCCGGGACAGGGGTTTCACCCCTCCACTTT. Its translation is CASSSGTGVSPLHF.

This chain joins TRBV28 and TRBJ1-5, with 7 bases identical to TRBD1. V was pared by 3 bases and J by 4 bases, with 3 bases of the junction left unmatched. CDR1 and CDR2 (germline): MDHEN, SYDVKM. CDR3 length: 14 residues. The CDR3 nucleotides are TGTGCCAGCAGTTTTGGACAGGCTAATCAGCCCCAGCATTTT. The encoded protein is CASSFGQANQPQHF.

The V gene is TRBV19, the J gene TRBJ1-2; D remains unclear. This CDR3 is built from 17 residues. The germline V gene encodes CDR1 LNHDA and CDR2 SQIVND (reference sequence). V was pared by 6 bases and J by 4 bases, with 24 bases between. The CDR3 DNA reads TGTGCCAGTAGAAAACTAACGGCCTTGAGTACAATCTATGGCTACACCTTC. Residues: CASRKLTALSTIYGYTF.

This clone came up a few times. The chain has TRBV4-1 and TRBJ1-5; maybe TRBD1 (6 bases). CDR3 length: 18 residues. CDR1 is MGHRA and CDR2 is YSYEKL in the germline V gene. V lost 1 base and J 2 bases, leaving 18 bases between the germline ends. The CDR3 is CASSQGLSGVVGNQPQHF. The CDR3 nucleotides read TGCGCCAGCAGCCAAGGGTTGTCAGGGGTAGTAGGCAATCAGCCCCAGCATTTT.

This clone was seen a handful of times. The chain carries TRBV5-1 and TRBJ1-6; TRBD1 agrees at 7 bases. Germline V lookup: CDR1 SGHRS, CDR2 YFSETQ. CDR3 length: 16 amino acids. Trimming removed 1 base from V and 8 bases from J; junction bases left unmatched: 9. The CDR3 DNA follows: TGCGCCAGCAGCTTGTACTCGGGACAGCCGTATTCACCCCTCCACTTT. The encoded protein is CASSLYSGQPYSPLHF.

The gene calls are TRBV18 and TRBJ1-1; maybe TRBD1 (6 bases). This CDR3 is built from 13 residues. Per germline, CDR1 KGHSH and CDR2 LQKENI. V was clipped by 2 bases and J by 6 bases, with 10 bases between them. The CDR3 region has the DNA TGTGCCAGCTCACCAAGGGGGACGGCTGAAGCTTTCTTT. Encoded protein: CASSPRGTAEAFF.

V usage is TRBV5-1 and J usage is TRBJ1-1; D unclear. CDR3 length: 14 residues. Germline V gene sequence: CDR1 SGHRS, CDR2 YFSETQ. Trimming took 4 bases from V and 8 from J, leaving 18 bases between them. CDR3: CASSRGESFVEAFF. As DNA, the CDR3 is TGCGCCAGCAGCCGGGGAGAATCCTTTGTAGAAGCTTTCTTT. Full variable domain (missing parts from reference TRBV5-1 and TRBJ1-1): KAGVTQTPRYLIKTRGQQVTLSCSPISGHRSVSWYQQTPGQGLQFLFEYFSETQRNKGNFPGRFSGRQFSNSRSEMNVSTLELGDSALYLCASSRGESFVEAFFGQGTRLTVV.

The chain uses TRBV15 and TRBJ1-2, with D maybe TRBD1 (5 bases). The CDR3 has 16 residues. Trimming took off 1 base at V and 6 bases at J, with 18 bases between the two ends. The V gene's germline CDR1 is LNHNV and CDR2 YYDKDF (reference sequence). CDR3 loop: CATSRVPLGEEDGYTF. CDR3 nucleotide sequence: TGTGCCACCAGCAGAGTCCCTTTGGGGGAGGAAGATGGCTACACCTTC. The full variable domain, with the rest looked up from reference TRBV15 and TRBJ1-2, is DAMVIQNPRYQVTQFGKPVTLSCSQTLNHNVMYWYQQKSSQAPKLLFHYYDKDFNNEADTPDNFQSRRPNTSFCFLDIRSPGLGDTAMYLCATSRVPLGEEDGYTFGSGTRLTVV.

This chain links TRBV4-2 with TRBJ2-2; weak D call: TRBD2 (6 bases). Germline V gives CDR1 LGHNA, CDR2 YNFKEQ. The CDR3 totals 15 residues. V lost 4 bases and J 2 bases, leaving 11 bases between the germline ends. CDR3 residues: CASSPAGPNTGELFF. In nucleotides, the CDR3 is TGTGCCAGCAGCCCGGCGGGGCCCAACACCGGGGAGCTGTTTTTT.

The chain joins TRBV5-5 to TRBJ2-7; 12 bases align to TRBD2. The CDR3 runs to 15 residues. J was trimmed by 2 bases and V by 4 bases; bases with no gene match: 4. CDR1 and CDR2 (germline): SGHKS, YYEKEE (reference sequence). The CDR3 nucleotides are TGTGCCAGCAGCCGGACTAGCGGGGACCCCTACGAGCAGTACTTC. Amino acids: CASSRTSGDPYEQYF.

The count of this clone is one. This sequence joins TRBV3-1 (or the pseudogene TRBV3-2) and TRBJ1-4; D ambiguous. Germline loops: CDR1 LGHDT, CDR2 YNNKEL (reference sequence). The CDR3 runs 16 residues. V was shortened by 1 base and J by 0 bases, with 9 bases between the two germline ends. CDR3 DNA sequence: TGTGCCAGCAGCCAAGTTAGTCCTGCAACTAATGAAAAACTGTTTTTT. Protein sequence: CASSQVSPATNEKLFF.

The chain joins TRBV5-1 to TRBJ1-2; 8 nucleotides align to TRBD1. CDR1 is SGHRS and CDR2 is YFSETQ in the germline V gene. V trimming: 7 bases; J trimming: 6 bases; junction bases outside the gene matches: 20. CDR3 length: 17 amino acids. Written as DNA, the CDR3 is TGCGCCAGCCGCATTAGGACAGGGAAGGGTATTTCAGATGGCTACACCTTC. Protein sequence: CASRIRTGKGISDGYTF.

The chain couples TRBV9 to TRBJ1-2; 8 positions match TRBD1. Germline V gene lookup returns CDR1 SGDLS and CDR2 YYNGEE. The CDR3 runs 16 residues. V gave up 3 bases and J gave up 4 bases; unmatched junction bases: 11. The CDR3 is CASSARGTGSTYGYTF. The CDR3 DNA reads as TGTGCCAGCAGCGCGAGGGGGACAGGTTCCACCTATGGCTACACCTTC.

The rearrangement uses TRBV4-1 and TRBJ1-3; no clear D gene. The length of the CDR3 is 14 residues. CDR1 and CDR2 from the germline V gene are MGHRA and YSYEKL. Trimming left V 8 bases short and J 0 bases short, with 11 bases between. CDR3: CASSPDNSGNTIYF. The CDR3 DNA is TGCGCCAGCTCCCCAGATAACTCTGGAAACACCATATATTTT.

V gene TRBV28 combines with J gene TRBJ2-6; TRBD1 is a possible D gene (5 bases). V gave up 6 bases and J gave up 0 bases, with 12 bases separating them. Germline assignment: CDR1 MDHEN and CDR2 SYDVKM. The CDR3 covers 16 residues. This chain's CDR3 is CASSSDSISGANVLTF. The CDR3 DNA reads TGTGCCAGCAGCTCCGACAGCATCTCTGGGGCCAACGTCCTGACTTTC.

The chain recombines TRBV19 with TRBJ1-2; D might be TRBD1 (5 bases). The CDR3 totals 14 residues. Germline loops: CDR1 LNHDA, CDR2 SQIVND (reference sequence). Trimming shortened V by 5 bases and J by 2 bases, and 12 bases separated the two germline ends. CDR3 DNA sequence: TGTGCCAGTAGTTCCCCGAGGACAAACTATGGCTACACCTTC. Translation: CASSSPRTNYGYTF.